This T cell receptor (beta chain) stems from a study of T cells in tuberculosis. In its sample, this clone was seen a few times. The antigen is undetermined. Measured with immunoSEQ multiplex PCR; TCRdb has only the in-frame clones, and not every one. The sample yields over 30,000 clones, 95% to 97% seen once. Findings and caveats of the study: GMM-specific TCRs were nearer to active tuberculosis alpha repertoires, suggesting expansion.

Sample: PBMCs. The clonotype originates from a donor between 10 and 35 years old with latent tuberculosis or without tuberculosis infection.

The CDR3 DNA reads as TGCGCCAGCAGCTCCGGGATCGGGGATAGCACAGATACGCAGTATTTT. Translated, it gives CASSSGIGDSTDTQYF. V is TRBV5-1 and J is TRBJ2-3; D might be TRBD2 (5 bases). Germline lookup yields CDR1 SGHRS and CDR2 YFSETQ. Trimming cost V 3 bases and J 0 bases, with 14 bases left between them. The CDR3 spans 16 residues.